These 25 T cell receptor beta chains originate from one sample sequenced in a study of identical twins. Via MiXCR, TCRdb re-called the 5' RACE reads, giving one row per CDR3 protein. The sample yields some 97,000 distinct CDR3 sequences, just under 6% seen once. The source material was memory T cells sorted from blood. The receptors here all came from a woman between 45 and 65 years old in good health.

This rearrangement joins TRBV5-6 to TRBJ1-1; D gene unclear. Germline assignment: CDR1 SGHDT and CDR2 YYEEEE. V shed 4 bases and J shed 2 bases, with 9 bases lying between them. The CDR3 totals 13 residues. The CDR3 is CASSPRINTEAFF. In DNA, the CDR3 is TGTGCCAGCAGCCCCCGCATAAACACTGAAGCTTTCTTT.

The sample holds many counts of this clonotype. The rearrangement uses TRBV7-2 and TRBJ1-2; D is perhaps TRBD1 (6 bases). The CDR3 is made up of 13 amino acids. V lost 3 bases and J lost 6, with 11 bases in between. Germline CDR1 SGHTA, CDR2 FQGNSA. CDR3 bases: TGTGCCAGCAGCTTGGACAGTAGGGATGGCTACACCTTC. As protein: CASSLDSRDGYTF.

The chain carries TRBV4-1 and TRBJ2-5; a possible D gene is TRBD1 (6 bases). CDR1 is MGHRA, CDR2 YSYEKL, per germline. This CDR3 region has 16 residues. V was clipped by 4 bases and J by 0 bases, with 15 bases between them. The CDR3 coding sequence is TGCGCCAGCAGCCCGTCAGGGGCTACGTACCAAGAGACCCAGTACTTC. Translating it yields CASSPSGATYQETQYF.

This clonotype was seen repeatedly, ten times or more. The chain combines TRBV13 with TRBJ2-7; 8 bases map to TRBD2. The germline V gene has CDR1 PRHDT and CDR2 FYEKMQ (reference sequence). J was trimmed by 5 bases and V by 5 bases; bases with no gene match: 14. The length of the CDR3 is 16 residues. CDR3 residues: CASSPPEIAGRHEQYF. The CDR3 DNA follows: TGTGCCAGCAGCCCCCCGGAAATAGCGGGAAGGCACGAGCAGTACTTC.

This clonotype was picked up many times. V usage is TRBV29-1 and J usage is TRBJ2-4; D could derive from TRBD1 or TRBD2 (5 bases each). Germline CDR1 is SQVTM and CDR2 is ANQGSEA. V lost 2 bases to trimming and J lost 0 bases, with 8 bases between them. CDR3 size: 14 residues. The DNA for the CDR3 is TGCAGCGTTGAATCGGGGCTAGCCAAAAACATTCAGTACTTC. This encodes CSVESGLAKNIQYF.

This clonotype came up many times. The chain links TRBV2 to TRBJ2-3; D is unclear. The germline V gene encodes CDR1 SNHLY and CDR2 FYNNEI. The CDR3 loop spans 12 amino acids. V was trimmed by 7 bases and J by 3 bases, leaving 8 bases between them. CDR3 loop: CASTYGTDTQYF. CDR3 DNA: TGTGCCAGCACCTACGGAACAGATACGCAGTATTTT. Supplemented by reference TRBV2 and TRBJ2-3, the full variable domain reads EPEVTQTPSHQVTQMGQEVILRCVPISNHLYFYWYRQILGQKVEFLVSFYNNEISEKSEIFDDQFSVERPDGSNFTLKIRSTKLEDSAMYFCASTYGTDTQYFGPGTRLTVL.

V and J are TRBV10-1 and TRBJ2-3, with unresolved D. Trimming pared 6 bases from V and 6 bases from J, leaving 10 bases between. Germline CDR1 WNHNN, CDR2 SYGVQD (reference sequence). There are 12 residues in the CDR3. The CDR3 nucleotides are TGCGCCAGCAGCCGAGCCGGGGATACGCAGTATTTT. Residues: CASSRAGDTQYF.

Ten or more counts support this clonotype. V is TRBV28 and J is TRBJ2-1; possibly TRBD2 for D (5 bases). This CDR3 contains 12 residues. Germline-derived CDR1 and CDR2 are MDHEN and SYDVKM. The V end lost 3 bases, the J end lost 6 bases, and 6 bases lay between the germline ends. The CDR3 DNA follows: TGTGCCAGCAGTTTTCGGGGCAATGAGCAGTTCTTC. It translates to CASSFRGNEQFF. The complete variable domain, with remaining parts taken from reference TRBV28 and TRBJ2-1, reads DVKVTQSSRYLVKRTGEKVFLECVQDMDHENMFWYRQDPGLGLRLIYFSYDVKMKEKGDIPEGYSVSREKKERFSLILESASTNQTSMYLCASSFRGNEQFFGPGTRLTVL.

The chain links TRBV14 to TRBJ1-1, with 9 bases fitting TRBD1. Looked up from germline, CDR1 is SGHDN and CDR2 is FVKESK. The CDR3 is made up of 14 amino acids. The ends lost 4 bases at V and 10 bases at J; junction bases unmatched: 10. CDR3 sequence reads: CASSPSRDRVRAFF. Here the CDR3 DNA reads TGTGCCAGCAGCCCGTCCCGGGACAGGGTTCGAGCTTTCTTT.

This clonotype came up many times. The CDR3 DNA sequence: TGTGCCTGGAGTGCCATCGGGACCTTTAGATACAATGAGCAGTTCTTC. Translated, it gives CAWSAIGTFRYNEQFF. The V and J genes are TRBV30 and TRBJ2-1, with D possibly being TRBD1 or TRBD2 (5 bases each). The CDR3 contains 16 residues. Germline CDR1 GTSNPN, CDR2 SVGIG (reference sequence). The V end lost 1 base, the J end lost 4 bases, and 17 bases lay between the germline ends.

This clonotype was counted at least ten times. The V call is TRBV15, the J call TRBJ2-3, with D possibly TRBD1 on 6 matching bases. The V and J ends lost 0 bases and 0 bases respectively, with 10 bases between them. This CDR3 has 16 amino acids. Per the germline V gene, CDR1 is LNHNV and CDR2 is YYDKDF (reference sequence). CDR3 in amino acids: CATSRDRTVSTDTQYF. For the CDR3, the DNA is TGTGCCACCAGCAGAGATCGGACAGTAAGCACAGATACGCAGTATTTT.

The sample holds many counts of this clonotype. The chain uses TRBV3-1 and TRBJ2-1; 9 positions match TRBD1. V lost 1 base, J lost 12 bases, and 7 bases stayed unmatched. Per the germline V gene, CDR1 is LGHDT and CDR2 is YNNKEL (reference sequence). The CDR3 totals 14 residues. The CDR3 spells CASSQGTGGSGQFF. CDR3 in DNA: TGTGCCAGCAGCCAAGGTACAGGGGGCTCGGGGCAGTTCTTC.

This chain joins TRBV27 and TRBJ2-5; 9 nucleotides agree with TRBD2. V trimming: 2 bases; J trimming: 2 bases; junction bases outside the gene matches: 9. The CDR3 has 17 residues. CDR1 and CDR2 (germline): MNHEY, SMNVEV (reference sequence). CDR3 DNA sequence: TGTGCCAGCAGTTTAACGGGACTAGCCCCTCAACAAGAGACCCAGTACTTC. Translation gives CASSLTGLAPQQETQYF.

At least ten counts were recorded for this clonotype. This chain connects TRBV7-2 to TRBJ2-1; 14 bases are a match to TRBD2. The CDR3 consists of 19 residues. CDR1 is SGHTA and CDR2 is FQGNSA in the germline V gene. V was clipped by 1 base and J by 7 bases; unmatched bases: 12. CDR3 in DNA: TGTGCCAGCAGCTTAGATGCCCCGACTCGGACTAGCGGGGGGAATGAGCAGTTCTTC. Translated, it gives CASSLDAPTRTSGGNEQFF.

This chain uses TRBV7-2 with TRBJ2-3; no clear D gene. V lost 2 bases, J lost 0 bases, and 6 bases lay in between. Germline V gene data show CDR1 as SGHTA and CDR2 as FQGNSA. This CDR3 has 14 amino acids. CDR3 coding DNA: TGTGCCAGCAGCTTATCGACCAGCACAGATACGCAGTATTTT. Residues: CASSLSTSTDTQYF.

This clonotype has ten or more counts. The V and J genes are TRBV12-3 or TRBV12-4 and TRBJ1-1; tentative D call: TRBD1 (5 bases). Trimming took off 5 bases at V and 8 bases at J, with 9 bases between the two ends. This CDR3 is built from 11 residues. The CDR3 coding sequence is TGTGCCAGCAGTCTAACAGGAGAAGCTTTCTTT. This translates into CASSLTGEAFF.

This clonotype was counted many times. J is TRBJ2-1 and V is TRBV5-4; 10 bases align to TRBD2. V lost 4 bases, J lost 4 bases, and 14 bases stayed unmatched. CDR3 length: 18 amino acids. Germline-derived CDR1 and CDR2 are SGHNT and YYREEE (reference sequence). CDR3 loop: CASSRLFVAGGSYNEQFF. The CDR3 DNA reads as TGTGCCAGCAGCCGATTGTTTGTAGCGGGAGGCTCATACAATGAGCAGTTCTTC.

CDR3 protein: CASSLGQGASTEAFF. The CDR3 coding sequence is TGCGCCAGCAGCTTAGGACAGGGGGCGAGCACTGAAGCTTTCTTT. This chain connects TRBV5-1 to TRBJ1-1; 11 bases map to TRBD1. Germline V gene lookup returns CDR1 SGHRS and CDR2 YFSETQ. The trim removed 2 bases at V and 4 bases at J, leaving 4 bases unmatched. This CDR3 has 15 residues.

Many counts were recorded for this clonotype. The V call is TRBV20-1, the J call TRBJ2-1; tentatively, D is TRBD2 (6 bases). The germline V gene encodes CDR1 DFQATT and CDR2 SNEGSKA (reference sequence). Deletions cut 1 base from V and 0 bases from J, with 13 bases between. The CDR3 totals 16 residues. CDR3 DNA: TGCAGTGCTAGAGCCTCTCCTAGCGTCTCCTACAATGAGCAGTTCTTC. This codes for CSARASPSVSYNEQFF.

This clonotype was seen at least ten times. The chain uses TRBV3-1 and TRBJ1-2, with D possibly being TRBD1 (6 bases). Germline-derived CDR1 and CDR2 are LGHDT and YNNKEL (reference sequence). The V end was cut by 2 bases, the J end by 8 bases, with 18 bases between. The CDR3 loop spans 15 amino acids. The CDR3: CASSQSRGRTDGYTF. The CDR3 nucleotides read TGTGCCAGCAGCCAATCCCGGGGGCGGACTGACGGCTACACCTTC.

This clonotype was seen at least ten times. The chain uses TRBV12-3 or TRBV12-4 and TRBJ1-1; TRBD1 aligns across 8 bases. The CDR3 contains 15 residues. V lost 7 bases and J lost 3; bases outside the gene matches: 10. The DNA of the CDR3 is TGTGCCAGCACCCCGACAGGGGCCCTACACACTGAAGCTTTCTTT. Its translation is CASTPTGALHTEAFF.

In this sample, this clonotype turned up many times. The chain combines TRBV28 with TRBJ2-7, with D uncertain. The CDR3 contains 16 residues. V dropped 3 bases and J dropped 2 bases, with 17 bases sitting between them. Germline V lookup: CDR1 MDHEN, CDR2 SYDVKM. The CDR3 region has the DNA TGTGCCAGCAGTTTTCATTTGGGCCTCCTAACCTACGAGCAGTACTTC. It codes for CASSFHLGLLTYEQYF. Full variable domain (missing parts from reference TRBV28 and TRBJ2-7): DVKVTQSSRYLVKRTGEKVFLECVQDMDHENMFWYRQDPGLGLRLIYFSYDVKMKEKGDIPEGYSVSREKKERFSLILESASTNQTSMYLCASSFHLGLLTYEQYFGPGTRLTVT.

This clonotype was detected only a few times. The V gene is TRBV15, the J gene TRBJ2-7; D is ambiguous. Trimming took off 0 bases at V and 5 bases at J, with 5 bases between the two ends. In germline, CDR1 is LNHNV, CDR2 YYDKDF (reference sequence). The CDR3 is 12 residues long. CDR3 region: CATSRDLDEQYV. DNA for the CDR3: TGTGCCACCAGCAGAGATCTTGACGAGCAGTACGTC.

V and J are TRBV11-3 and TRBJ2-1, with 7 nucleotides matching TRBD1. CDR3 size: 16 residues. V dropped 5 bases and J dropped 0; count of bases not matched to a gene: 7. Germline lookup yields CDR1 SGHNT and CDR2 YENEEA. The CDR3 DNA sequence: TGTGCCAGCAGCCCGGGGACAGCGAGCTCCTACAATGAGCAGTTCTTC. This codes for CASSPGTASSYNEQFF.

This clonotype was counted only a few times. CDR3 DNA sequence: TGCAGTGCTAGGGGTAGCGGCCACAATGAGCAGTTCTTC. Translated: CSARGSGHNEQFF. The rearrangement links TRBV20-1 to TRBJ2-1, with a weak D call TRBD2 (6 bases). V was cut by 3 bases and J by 5 bases, with 11 bases left in between. The CDR3 covers 13 residues. CDR1 DFQATT and CDR2 SNEGSKA come from the germline V gene (reference sequence).